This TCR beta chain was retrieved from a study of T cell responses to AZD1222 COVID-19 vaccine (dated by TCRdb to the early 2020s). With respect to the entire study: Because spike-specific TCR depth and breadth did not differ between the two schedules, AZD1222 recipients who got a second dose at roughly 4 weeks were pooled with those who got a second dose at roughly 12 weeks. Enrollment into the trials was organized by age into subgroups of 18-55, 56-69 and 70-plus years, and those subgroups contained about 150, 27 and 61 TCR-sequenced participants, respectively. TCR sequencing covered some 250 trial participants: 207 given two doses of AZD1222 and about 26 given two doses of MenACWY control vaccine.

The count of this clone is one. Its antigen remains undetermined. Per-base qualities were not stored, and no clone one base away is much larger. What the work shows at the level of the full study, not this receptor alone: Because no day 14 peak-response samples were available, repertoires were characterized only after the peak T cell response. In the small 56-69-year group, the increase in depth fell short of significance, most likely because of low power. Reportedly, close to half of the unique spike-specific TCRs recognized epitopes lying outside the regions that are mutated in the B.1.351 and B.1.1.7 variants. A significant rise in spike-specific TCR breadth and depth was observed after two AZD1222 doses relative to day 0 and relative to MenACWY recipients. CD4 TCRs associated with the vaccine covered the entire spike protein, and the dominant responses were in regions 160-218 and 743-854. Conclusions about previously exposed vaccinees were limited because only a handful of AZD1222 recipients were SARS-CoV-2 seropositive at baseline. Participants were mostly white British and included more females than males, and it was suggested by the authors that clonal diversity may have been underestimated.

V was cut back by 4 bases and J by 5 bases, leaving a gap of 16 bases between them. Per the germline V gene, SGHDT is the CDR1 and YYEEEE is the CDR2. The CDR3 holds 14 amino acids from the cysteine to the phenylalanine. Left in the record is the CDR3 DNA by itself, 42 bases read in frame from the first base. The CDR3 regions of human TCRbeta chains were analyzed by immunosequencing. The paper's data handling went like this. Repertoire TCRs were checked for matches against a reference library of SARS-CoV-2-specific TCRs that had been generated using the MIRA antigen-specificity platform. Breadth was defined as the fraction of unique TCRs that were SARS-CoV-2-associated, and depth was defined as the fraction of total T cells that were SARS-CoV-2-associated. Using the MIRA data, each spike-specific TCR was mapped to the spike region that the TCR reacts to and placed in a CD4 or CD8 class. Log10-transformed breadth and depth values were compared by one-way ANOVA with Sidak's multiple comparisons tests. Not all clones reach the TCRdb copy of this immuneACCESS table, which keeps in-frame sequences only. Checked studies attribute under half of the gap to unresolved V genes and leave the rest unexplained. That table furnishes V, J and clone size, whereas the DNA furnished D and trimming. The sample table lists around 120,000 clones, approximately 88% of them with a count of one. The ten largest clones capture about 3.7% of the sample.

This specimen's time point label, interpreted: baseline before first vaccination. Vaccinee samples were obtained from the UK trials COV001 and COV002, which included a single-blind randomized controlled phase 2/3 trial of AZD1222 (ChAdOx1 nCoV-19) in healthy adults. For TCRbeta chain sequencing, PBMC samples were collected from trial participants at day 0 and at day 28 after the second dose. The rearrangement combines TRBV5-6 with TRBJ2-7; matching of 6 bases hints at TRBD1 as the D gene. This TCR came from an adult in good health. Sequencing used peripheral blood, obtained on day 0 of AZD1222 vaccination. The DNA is TGTGCCAGCAGCCTAGGGGCAGGGGTCCACGAGCAGTACTTC. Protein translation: CASSLGAGVHEQYF.